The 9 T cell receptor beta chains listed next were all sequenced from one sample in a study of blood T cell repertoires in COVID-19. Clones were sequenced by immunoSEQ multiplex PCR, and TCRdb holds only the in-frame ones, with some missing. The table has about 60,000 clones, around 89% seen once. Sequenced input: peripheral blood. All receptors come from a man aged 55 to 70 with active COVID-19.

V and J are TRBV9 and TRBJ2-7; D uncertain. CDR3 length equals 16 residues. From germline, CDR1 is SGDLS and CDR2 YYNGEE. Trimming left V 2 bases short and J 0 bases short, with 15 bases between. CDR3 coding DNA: TGTGCCAGCAGCGTTGGTTGGCGGATGAGCTCCTACGAGCAGTACTTC. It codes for CASSVGWRMSSYEQYF.

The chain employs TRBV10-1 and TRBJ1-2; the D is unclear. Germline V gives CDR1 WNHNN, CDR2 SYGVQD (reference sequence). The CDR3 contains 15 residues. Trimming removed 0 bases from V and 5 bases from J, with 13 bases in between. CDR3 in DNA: TGCGCCAGCAGTGAGTCATGGAGTCTGATATATGGCTACACCTTC. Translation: CASSESWSLIYGYTF.

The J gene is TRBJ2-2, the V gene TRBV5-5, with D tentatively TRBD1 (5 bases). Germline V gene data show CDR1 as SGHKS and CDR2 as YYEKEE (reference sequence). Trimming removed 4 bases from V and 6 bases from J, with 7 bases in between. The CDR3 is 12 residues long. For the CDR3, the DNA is TGTGCCAGCAGCCCAGGGCCCGGGGAGCTGTTTTTT. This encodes CASSPGPGELFF.

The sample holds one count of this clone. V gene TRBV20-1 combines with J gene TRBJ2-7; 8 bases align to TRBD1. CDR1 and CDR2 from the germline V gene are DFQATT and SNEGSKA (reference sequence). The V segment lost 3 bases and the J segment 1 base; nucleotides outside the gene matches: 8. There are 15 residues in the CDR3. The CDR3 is CSASRSRGLSYEQYF. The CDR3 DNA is TGCAGTGCTAGTCGGAGCAGGGGGCTTTCCTACGAGCAGTACTTC.

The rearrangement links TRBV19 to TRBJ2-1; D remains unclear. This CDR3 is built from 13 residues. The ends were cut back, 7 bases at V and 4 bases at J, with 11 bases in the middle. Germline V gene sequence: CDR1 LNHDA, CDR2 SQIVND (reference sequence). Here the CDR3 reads CASTESSYNEQFF. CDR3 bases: TGTGCCAGTACAGAATCCTCGTACAATGAGCAGTTCTTC.

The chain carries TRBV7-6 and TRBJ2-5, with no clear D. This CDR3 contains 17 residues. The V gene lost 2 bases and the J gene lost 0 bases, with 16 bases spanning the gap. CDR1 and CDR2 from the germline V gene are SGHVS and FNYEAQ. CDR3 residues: CASSLRQVQEYQETQYF. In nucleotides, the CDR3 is TGTGCCAGCAGCTTACGCCAGGTACAAGAATACCAAGAGACCCAGTACTTC.

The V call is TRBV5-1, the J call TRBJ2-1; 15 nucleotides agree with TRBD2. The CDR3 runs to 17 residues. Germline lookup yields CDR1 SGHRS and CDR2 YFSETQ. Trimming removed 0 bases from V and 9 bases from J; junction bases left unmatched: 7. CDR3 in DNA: TGCGCCAGCAGCTTGGGTGGACTAGCGGGGGGGCATGGTGAGCAGTTCTTC. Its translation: CASSLGGLAGGHGEQFF.

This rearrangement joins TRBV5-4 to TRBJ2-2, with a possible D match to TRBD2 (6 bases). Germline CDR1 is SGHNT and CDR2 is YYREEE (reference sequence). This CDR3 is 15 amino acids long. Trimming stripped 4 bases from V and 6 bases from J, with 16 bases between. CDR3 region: CASSAGPRGAGELFF. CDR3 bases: TGTGCCAGCAGCGCGGGACCCCGGGGAGCCGGGGAGCTGTTTTTT.

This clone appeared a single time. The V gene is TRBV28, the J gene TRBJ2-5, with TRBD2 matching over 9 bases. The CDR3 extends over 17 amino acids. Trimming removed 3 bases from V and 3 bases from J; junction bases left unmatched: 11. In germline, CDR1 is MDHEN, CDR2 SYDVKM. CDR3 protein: CASSFNPTAGGEETQYF. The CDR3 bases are TGTGCCAGCAGTTTTAATCCCACGGCGGGAGGGGAAGAGACCCAGTACTTC. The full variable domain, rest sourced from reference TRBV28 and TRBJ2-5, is DVKVTQSSRYLVKRTGEKVFLECVQDMDHENMFWYRQDPGLGLRLIYFSYDVKMKEKGDIPEGYSVSREKKERFSLILESASTNQTSMYLCASSFNPTAGGEETQYFGPGTRLLVL.